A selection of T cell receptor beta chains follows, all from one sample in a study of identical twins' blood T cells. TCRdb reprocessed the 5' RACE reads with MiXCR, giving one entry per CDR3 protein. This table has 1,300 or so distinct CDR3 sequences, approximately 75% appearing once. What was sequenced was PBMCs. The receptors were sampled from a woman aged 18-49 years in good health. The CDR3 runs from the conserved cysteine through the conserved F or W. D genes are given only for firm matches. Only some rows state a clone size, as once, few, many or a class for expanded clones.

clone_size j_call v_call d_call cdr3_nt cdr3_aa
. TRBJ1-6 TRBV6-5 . TGTGCCAGCAGTTACTCCGACAGTGCAAATTCACCCCTCCACTTT CASSYSDSANSPLHF
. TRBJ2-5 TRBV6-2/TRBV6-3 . TGTGCCAGCAGTAACTTGCGGGATACTCAGACCCAGTACTTC CASSNLRDTQTQYF
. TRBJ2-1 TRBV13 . TGTGCCAGCAGCTTAGGCCGGGACAATGAGCAGTTCTTC CASSLGRDNEQFF
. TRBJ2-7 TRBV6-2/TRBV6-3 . TGTGCCAGCAGTTACGACAAATACTACGAGCAGTACTTC CASSYDKYYEQYF
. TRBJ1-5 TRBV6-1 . TGTGCCAGCAGTGAATTGGACAGTTCGTCCGAGCCCCAGCATTTT CASSELDSSSEPQHF
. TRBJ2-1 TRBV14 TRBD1 TGTGCCAGCAGCCAAGGACAGGGTTGGAGCAATGAGCAGTTCTTC CASSQGQGWSNEQFF
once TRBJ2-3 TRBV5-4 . TGTGCCAGCAGCTTGGTGACCCTCACAGATACGCAGTATTTT CASSLVTLTDTQYF
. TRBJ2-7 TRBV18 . TGTGCCAGCTCCGACAGGCCCAGGGAGGAGCAGTACTTC CASSDRPREEQYF
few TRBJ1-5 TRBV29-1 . TGCAGCGTTGGACTCGGACTGGCAGGACAGCCCCAGCATTTT CSVGLGLAGQPQHF
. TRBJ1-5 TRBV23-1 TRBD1 TGCGCCAGCAGTCAGGAAGGGACAGGGCATCAGCCCCAGCATTTT CASSQEGTGHQPQHF
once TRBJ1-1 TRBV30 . TGTGCCTGGAACCGAGAATACACTGAAGCTTTCTTT CAWNREYTEAFF
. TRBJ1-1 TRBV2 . TGTGCCAGCAGTCGGGTTGGCGGGATGAACACTGAAGCTTTCTTT CASSRVGGMNTEAFF
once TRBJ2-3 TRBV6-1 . TGTGCCAGCAGCCGACAGGGCGGGACATCAGATACGCAGTATTTT CASSRQGGTSDTQYF
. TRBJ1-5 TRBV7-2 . TGTGCCAGCAGCTTAGCGTCGAATCAGCCCCAGCATTTT CASSLASNQPQHF
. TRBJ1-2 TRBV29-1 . TGCAGCGTGCCCGGACAGAGCTATGGCTACACCTTC CSVPGQSYGYTF
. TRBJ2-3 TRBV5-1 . TGCGCCAGCAGCTCGGGCACAGATACGCAGTATTTT CASSSGTDTQYF
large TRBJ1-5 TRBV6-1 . TGTGCCAGCACGGGGGGGCTGAACAATCAGCCCCAGCATTTT CASTGGLNNQPQHF
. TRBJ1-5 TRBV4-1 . TGCGCCAGCAGCCATGTTTCCGGTGGGGGTAGATCTCAGCCCCAGCATTTT CASSHVSGGGRSQPQHF
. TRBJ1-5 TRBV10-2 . TGCGCCAGCAGTGAGTCGGCAAGAAATCAGCCCCAGCATTTT CASSESARNQPQHF
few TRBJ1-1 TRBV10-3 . TGTGCCATCAGCGGTAGTAACACTGAAGCTTTCTTT CAISGSNTEAFF
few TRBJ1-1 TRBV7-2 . TGTGCCAGCAGCCCTCGGACGAACACTGAAGCTTTCTTT CASSPRTNTEAFF
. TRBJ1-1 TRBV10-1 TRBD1 TGCGCCAGCAGTGAGTCGAAGGGGGCGCCGGGAACTGAAGCTTTCTTT CASSESKGAPGTEAFF
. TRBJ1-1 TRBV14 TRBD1 TGTGCCAGCAGCCGCTGGACAGGGCGGACTGAAGCTTTCTTT CASSRWTGRTEAFF
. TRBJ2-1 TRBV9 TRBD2 TGTGCCAGCAGCCCCCCCGGGACTAGCTTTTACAATGAGCAGTTCTTC CASSPPGTSFYNEQFF
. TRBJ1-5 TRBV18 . TGTGCCAGCTCACCACCGTACACATATTCGTTTCATCAGCCCCAGCATTTT CASSPPYTYSFHQPQHF
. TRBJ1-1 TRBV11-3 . TGTGCCAGCAAGGGGGTGTGTGAAGCTTTCTTT CASKGVCEAFF
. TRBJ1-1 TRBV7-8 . TGTGCCAGCAGCCCCACTGACCCGACTGAAGCTTTCTTT CASSPTDPTEAFF
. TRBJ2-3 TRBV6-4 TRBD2 TGTGCCATCAGCACACCCCTAGCGGGGGGGAGTGCTAGCACAGATACGCAGTATTTT CAISTPLAGGSASTDTQYF
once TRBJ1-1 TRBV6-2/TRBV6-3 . TGTGCCAGCAGTTACCTGGTCATGAACACTGAAGCTTTCTTT CASSYLVMNTEAFF
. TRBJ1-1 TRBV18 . TGTGCCAGCTCACCGCAAGAGGACACTGAAGCTTTCTTT CASSPQEDTEAFF
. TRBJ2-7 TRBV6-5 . TGTGCCAGCAGTTCGCCCCCTGACAGGAACTCCTACGAGCAGTACTTC CASSSPPDRNSYEQYF
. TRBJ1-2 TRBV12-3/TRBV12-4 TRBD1 TGTGCCAGCAGTTTAAGGGGGCAGAACTATGGCTACACCTTC CASSLRGQNYGYTF
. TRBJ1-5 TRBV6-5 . TGTGCCAGCAGTTACTCTTGGTCGGGTGTGTCGCAGCCCCAGCATTTT CASSYSWSGVSQPQHF
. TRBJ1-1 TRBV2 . TGTGCCAGCAGCAGGGATGGGAAAGCTTTCTTT CASSRDGKAFF
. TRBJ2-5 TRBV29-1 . TGCAGCGTTACATTGTCGGAGACCCAGTACTTC CSVTLSETQYF
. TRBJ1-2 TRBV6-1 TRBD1 TGTGCCAGCAGTCAAACAGGGGTCGATGGCTACACCTTC CASSQTGVDGYTF
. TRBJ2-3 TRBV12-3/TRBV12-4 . TGTGCCAGCAGTTCCTGGACAGCTAGCACAGATACGCAGTATTTT CASSSWTASTDTQYF
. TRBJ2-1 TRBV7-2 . TGTGCCAGCTCCAAAGGCGGGACGGGGGTTTACAATGAGCAGTTCTTC CASSKGGTGVYNEQFF
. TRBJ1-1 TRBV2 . TGTGCCAGCAGTGGACTTGTAGGGACAAACACTGAAGCTTTCTTT CASSGLVGTNTEAFF
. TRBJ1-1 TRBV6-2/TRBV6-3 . TGTGCCAGCAGTTACTCGATTGCAACTTACACTGAAGCTTTCTTT CASSYSIATYTEAFF
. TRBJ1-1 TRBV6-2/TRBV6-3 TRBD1 TGTGCCAGCAGTTACAAGGCAGGGGGGTTCACTGAAGCTTTCTTT CASSYKAGGFTEAFF
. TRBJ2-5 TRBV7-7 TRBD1 TGTGCTAGCAGCTACGGGACAGCTCAAGAGACCCAGTACTTC CASSYGTAQETQYF
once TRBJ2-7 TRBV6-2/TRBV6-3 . TGTGCCAGCAGTTATTCGCCGGAAACCTACGAGCAGTACTTC CASSYSPETYEQYF
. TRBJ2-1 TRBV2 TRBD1 TGTGCCAGCAGTGAAGGAGGACAGGGGCACAATGAGCAGTTCTTC CASSEGGQGHNEQFF
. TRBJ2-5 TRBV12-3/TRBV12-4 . TGTGCCAGCAGTTTAAACGACCCTTCAGGGGAGGAGACCCAGTACTTC CASSLNDPSGEETQYF